This TCR beta chain is drawn from a study of T cells after yellow fever vaccination. Trimming stripped 4 bases from V and 6 bases from J, with 19 bases between. Germline V CDR1 and CDR2: SEHNR, FQNEAQ (reference sequence). CDR3 length: 17 residues. This clonotype was observed a handful of times. TCRdb redid the calling of the 5' RACE reads with MiXCR, one entry per CDR3 protein. The repertoire holds hundreds of thousands of distinct CDR3 sequences, with roughly 12% as singletons. The sequence was obtained from a man in his thirties or forties who received the YFV17D yellow fever vaccine. Here the sequenced sample was PBMCs, taken on the day of the yellow fever booster vaccination. The rearrangement uses TRBV7-9 and TRBJ1-6, with a tentative D call TRBD1 (5 bases). In nucleotides, the CDR3 is TGTGCCAGCAGCTCCGGGGGGAACCGGGACGCTAATTCACCCCTCCACTTT. Translating it yields CASSSGGNRDANSPLHF.